This TCR beta chain was captured by sequencing in a study of blood T cells in healthy people across ages. At the level of the study: About one barcoded beta molecule per two T cells was captured by template switching.

The CDR3 is 13 residues long. Trimming shortened V by 2 bases and J by 4 bases, and 8 bases separated the two germline ends. Per germline, CDR1 MNHEY and CDR2 SVGAGI. Notes on the study in general: Unsorted PBMCs prevented conclusive naive versus antigen-experienced comparison.

This clonotype was detected ten times or more. Its specificity is unknown. PCR was performed a second time for about 7 to 12 cycles using a sample-barcoded 5' primer and a J-beta primer mix. One entry per CDR3 protein results from TCRdb running MiXCR on the 5' RACE reads. The table has 1.4 million or so distinct CDR3 sequences, around 40% seen once; the top ten hold roughly 3.7%. This chain connects TRBV6-5 to TRBJ1-2; D gene uncertain. The source material was blood. This TCR was recovered from a woman younger than 30 in good health. The CDR3 nucleotides read TGTGCCAGCAGTTACGCAGGTAGCTATGGCTACACCTTC. Its protein is CASSYAGSYGYTF.